Reported below is one TCR beta chain. CDR3 length: 15 residues. V gave up 6 bases and J gave up 0 bases; unmatched junction bases: 9. Germline-derived CDR1 and CDR2 are SQVTM and ANQGSEA. The sample originates from a study of OX40 agonist ivuxolimab in advanced cancers. Sequencing used immunoSEQ multiplex PCR; TCRdb keeps in-frame clones, though not all of them. Among approximately 90,000 clones listed, more than 85% were seen once. This specimen was CD4+ or CD8+ T cells sorted from blood, taken in a trial of the OX40 agonist ivuxolimab. This receptor was identified in an adult with an advanced solid tumor such as melanoma, head and neck, liver or kidney cancer. The chain has TRBV29-1 and TRBJ1-1; TRBD1 matches 8 bases. CDR3: CSVGRDRPMNTEAFF. The CDR3 nucleotides read TGCAGCGTCGGGCGGGACAGGCCTATGAACACTGAAGCTTTCTTT.